The 13 T cell receptor beta chains listed next were all sequenced from one sample in a study of blood T cells in healthy people across ages. Primed by a sample-barcoded 5' primer and a J-beta primer mix, a second PCR proceeded for about 6 to 11 cycles. MiXCR was run by TCRdb on the 5' RACE reads, yielding one entry per CDR3 protein. The sample shows approximately 600,000 distinct CDR3 sequences, under 65% of them seen only once. The sequenced sample consisted of blood. The receptor source for this set is a man in his sixties in good health.

The chain employs TRBV18 and TRBJ2-3; no definite D call. The CDR3 contains 16 residues. Trimming stripped 3 bases from V and 0 bases from J, with 13 bases between. Germline V gene data show CDR1 as KGHSH and CDR2 as LQKENI. The CDR3 reads CASSPGQLPSTDTQYF. CDR3 sequence (DNA): TGTGCCAGCTCACCCGGGCAGCTCCCTAGCACAGATACGCAGTATTTT.

V gene TRBV7-9 combines with J gene TRBJ1-2, with no clear D. The CDR3 totals 13 residues. The V gene lost 5 bases and the J gene lost 7 bases, with 14 bases spanning the gap. The V gene's germline CDR1 is SEHNR and CDR2 FQNEAQ (reference sequence). CDR3 coding DNA: TGTGCCAGCAGCCCCCCGGTGGTGACTGGCTACACCTTC. It translates to CASSPPVVTGYTF.

In regard to this clonotype: This may come from a read error, since a much larger clone is one base off. The gene calls are TRBV28 and TRBJ1-4; TRBD1 is a possible D gene (6 bases). The germline CDR1 and CDR2 sequences are MDHEN and SYDVKM. This CDR3 contains 14 residues. CDR3 in amino acids: CASSSPRGFERLFF. CDR3 coding DNA: TGTGCCAGCAGTTCCCCAAGGGGGTTTGAAAGACTGTTTTTT. The full variable domain, completed using reference TRBV28 and TRBJ1-4, is DVKVTQSSRYLVKRTGEKVFLECVQDMDHENMFWYRQDPGLGLRLIYFSYDVKMKEKGDIPEGYSVSREKKERFSLILESASTNQTSMYLCASSSPRGFERLFFGSGTQLSVL.

V usage is TRBV29-1 and J usage is TRBJ2-2; 10 bases line up with TRBD1. CDR1 is SQVTM and CDR2 is ANQGSEA in the germline V gene. V lost 5 bases and J lost 0; bases outside the gene matches: 9. The CDR3 covers 17 residues. The CDR3 is CSVSPGQGTANTGELFF. DNA for the CDR3: TGCAGCGTTTCCCCGGGACAGGGGACCGCGAACACCGGGGAGCTGTTTTTT.

The chain joins TRBV28 to TRBJ2-4; the D call may be TRBD1 or TRBD2 (5 bases each). Germline lookup yields CDR1 MDHEN and CDR2 SYDVKM. This CDR3 region has 16 residues. Trimming stripped 1 base from V and 3 bases from J, with 13 bases between. The CDR3 protein is CASSLYGGLVKNIQYF. For the CDR3, the DNA is TGTGCCAGCAGTTTATATGGGGGTTTGGTCAAAAACATTCAGTACTTC.

This clonotype has only a few counts. The J gene is TRBJ2-5, the V gene TRBV9; D gene uncertain. V lost 5 bases and J 2 bases, leaving 10 bases between the germline ends. Germline V CDR1 and CDR2: SGDLS, YYNGEE. This CDR3 region has 13 residues. The CDR3: CASSEGTQETQYF. The CDR3 region has the DNA TGTGCCAGCAGTGAAGGTACTCAAGAGACCCAGTACTTC.

The chain combines TRBV9 with TRBJ2-3; D unresolved. Trimming cost V 2 bases and J 6 bases, with 7 bases left between them. Germline V gives CDR1 SGDLS, CDR2 YYNGEE. There are 12 residues in the CDR3. In DNA form, the CDR3 reads TGTGCCAGCAGCGTGTCCCAGGATACGCAGTATTTT. Its translation: CASSVSQDTQYF.

V gene TRBV27 combines with J gene TRBJ2-3; D not resolved. CDR3 length: 14 amino acids. Germline CDR1 is MNHEY and CDR2 is SMNVEV (reference sequence). V lost 3 bases to trimming and J lost 2 bases, with 9 bases between them. The CDR3 reads CASSFRQHTDTQYF. As DNA, the CDR3 is TGTGCCAGCAGTTTTAGGCAGCACACAGATACGCAGTATTTT.

The chain recombines TRBV6-6 with TRBJ2-5; D is ambiguous. Germline assignment: CDR1 MNHNY and CDR2 SVGAGI (reference sequence). CDR3 size: 13 residues. Between the trimmed V and J ends, which lost 2 bases and 5 bases, there was a span of 9 bases. CDR3 DNA: TGTGCCAGCAGTTACGCATCGTGGGAGACCCAGTACTTC. It is translated as CASSYASWETQYF.

Remarks on this clonotype: A much larger clone differs from this one at a single base, so this may be a read error. The chain combines TRBV27 with TRBJ1-5; 8 bases are a match to TRBD1. Germline lookup yields CDR1 MNHEY and CDR2 SMNVEV (reference sequence). Trimming removed 5 bases from V and 6 bases from J; junction bases left unmatched: 15. CDR3 length: 17 residues. The CDR3 DNA reads as TGTGCCAGCAGTCCGACGATGACAGGGGTTAGGAGTCAGCCCCAGCATTTT. Translation gives CASSPTMTGVRSQPQHF.

This chain connects TRBV4-1 to TRBJ2-5, with TRBD2 matching 7 bases. CDR1 is MGHRA, CDR2 YSYEKL, per germline. CDR3 length: 15 amino acids. Trimming at V came to 2 bases and at J to 5 bases, leaving 8 bases not matched to a gene. CDR3: CASSQSGAGEETQYF. The CDR3 DNA is TGCGCCAGCAGCCAAAGCGGGGCTGGGGAGGAGACCCAGTACTTC.

The chain recombines TRBV24-1 with TRBJ1-1; TRBD1 agrees at 8 bases. Germline V CDR1 and CDR2: KGHDR, SFDVKD. J gave up 6 bases and V 0 bases, and 11 bases lay outside the gene matches. The CDR3 totals 17 residues. The CDR3: CATSDLRHTGGEAEAFF. For the CDR3, the DNA is TGTGCCACCAGTGATTTGCGCCACACAGGGGGAGAAGCTGAAGCTTTCTTT.

This sequence joins TRBV4-1 and TRBJ2-3; TRBD2 might be the D (6 bases). This CDR3 is 17 amino acids long. Germline CDR1 MGHRA, CDR2 YSYEKL. V lost 2 bases and J lost 0, with 15 bases in between. The CDR3 here is CASSQQIAGFSTDTQYF. The CDR3 DNA reads as TGCGCCAGCAGCCAACAAATCGCGGGATTTAGCACAGATACGCAGTATTTT.